The clone carrying this T cell receptor beta chain was observed a few times. Antigen unknown. This sample was included in a study of cytomegalovirus exposure and HLA in healthy donors. Study details: Out of a few hundred genotyped donors, about 81% belonged to the Caucasian-associated ancestry cluster.

Study-wide results and caveats: Presence/absence analyses supposed approximately even sequencing depth among donors.

Primers included in the PCR were 60 Vbeta and 13 Jbeta primers. The assay was immunoSEQ multiplex PCR, and TCRdb's table has in-frame clones only and misses some. This sample carries around 140,000 clones, roughly 80% of them seen once, and the ten largest clones take about 13%. Germline values: CDR1 MNHEY, CDR2 SMNVEV (reference sequence). Trimming shortened V by 3 bases and J by 2 bases, and 6 bases separated the two germline ends. This CDR3 contains 13 residues. Sequencing was carried out using PBMCs. This sequence was found in a middle-aged man in good health and CMV-seropositive. The genes are TRBV27 and TRBJ2-3; no clear D gene. The CDR3 nucleotides are TGTGCCAGCAGTTTCCTCCTCACAGATACGCAGTATTTT. It specifies CASSFLLTDTQYF.